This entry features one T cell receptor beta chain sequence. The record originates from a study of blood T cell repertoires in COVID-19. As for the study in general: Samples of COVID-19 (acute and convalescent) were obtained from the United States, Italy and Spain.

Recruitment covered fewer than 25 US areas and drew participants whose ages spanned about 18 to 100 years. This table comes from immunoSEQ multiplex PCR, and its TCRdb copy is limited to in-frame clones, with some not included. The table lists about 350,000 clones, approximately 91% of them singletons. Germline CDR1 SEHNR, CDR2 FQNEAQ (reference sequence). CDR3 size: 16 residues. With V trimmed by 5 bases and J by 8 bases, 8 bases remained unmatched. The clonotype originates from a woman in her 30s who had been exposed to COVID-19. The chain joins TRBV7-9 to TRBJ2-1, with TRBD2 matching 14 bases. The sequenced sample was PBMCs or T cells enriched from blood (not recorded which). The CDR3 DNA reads TGTGCCAGCAGCGCTCCGGGACTAGCGGGAGTCGATGAGCAGTTCTTC. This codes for CASSAPGLAGVDEQFF.